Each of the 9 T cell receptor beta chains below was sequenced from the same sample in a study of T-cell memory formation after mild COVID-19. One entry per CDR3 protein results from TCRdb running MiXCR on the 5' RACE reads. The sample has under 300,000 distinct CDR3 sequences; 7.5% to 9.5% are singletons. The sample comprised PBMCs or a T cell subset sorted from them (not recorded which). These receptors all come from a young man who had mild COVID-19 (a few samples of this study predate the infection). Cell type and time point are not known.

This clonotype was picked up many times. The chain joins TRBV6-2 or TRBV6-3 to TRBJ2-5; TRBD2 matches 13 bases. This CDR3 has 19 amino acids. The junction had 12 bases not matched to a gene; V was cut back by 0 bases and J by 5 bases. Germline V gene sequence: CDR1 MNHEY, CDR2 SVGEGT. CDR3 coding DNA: TGTGCCAGCAGTTACTCCGTTGGACTAGCGGGGGAAAGGAGGGAGACCCAGTACTTC. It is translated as CASSYSVGLAGERRETQYF.

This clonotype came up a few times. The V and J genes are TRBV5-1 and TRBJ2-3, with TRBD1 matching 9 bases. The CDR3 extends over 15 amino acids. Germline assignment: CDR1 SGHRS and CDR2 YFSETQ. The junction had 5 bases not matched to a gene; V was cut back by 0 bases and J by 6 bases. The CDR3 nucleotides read TGCGCCAGCAGCTTGGGACAGGGGGGACTGGATACGCAGTATTTT. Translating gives CASSLGQGGLDTQYF.

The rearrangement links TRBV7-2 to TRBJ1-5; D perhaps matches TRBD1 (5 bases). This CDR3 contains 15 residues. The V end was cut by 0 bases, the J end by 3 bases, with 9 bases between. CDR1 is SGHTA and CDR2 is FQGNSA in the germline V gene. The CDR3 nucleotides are TGTGCCAGCAGCTTAGCCGCAGGGCTCAATCAGCCCCAGCATTTT. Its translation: CASSLAAGLNQPQHF. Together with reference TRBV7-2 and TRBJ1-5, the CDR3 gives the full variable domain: GAGVSQSPSNKVTEKGKDVELRCDPISGHTALYWYRQSLGQGLEFLIYFQGNSAPDKSGLPSDRFSAERTGGSVSTLTIQRTQQEDSAVYLCASSLAAGLNQPQHFGDGTRLSIL.

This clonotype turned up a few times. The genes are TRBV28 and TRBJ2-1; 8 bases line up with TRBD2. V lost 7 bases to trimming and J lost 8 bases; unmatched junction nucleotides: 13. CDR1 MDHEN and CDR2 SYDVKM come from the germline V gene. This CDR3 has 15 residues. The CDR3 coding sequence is TGTGCCAGCAAGGCCGGGACTAGGCTCTTCCATGAGCAGTTCTTC. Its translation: CASKAGTRLFHEQFF.

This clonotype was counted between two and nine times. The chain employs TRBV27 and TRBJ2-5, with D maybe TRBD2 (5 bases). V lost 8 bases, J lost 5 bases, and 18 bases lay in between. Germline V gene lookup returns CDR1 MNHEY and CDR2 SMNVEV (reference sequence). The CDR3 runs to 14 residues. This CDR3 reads CASGILGGLETQYF. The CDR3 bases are TGTGCCAGCGGAATTTTGGGCGGGTTGGAGACCCAGTACTTC.

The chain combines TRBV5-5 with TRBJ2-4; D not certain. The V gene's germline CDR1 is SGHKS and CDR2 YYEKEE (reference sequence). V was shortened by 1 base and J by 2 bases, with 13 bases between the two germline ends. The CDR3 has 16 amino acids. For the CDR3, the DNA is TGTGCCAGCAGCTTGTCAAATGCAGGACCCAAAAACATTCAGTACTTC. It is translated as CASSLSNAGPKNIQYF. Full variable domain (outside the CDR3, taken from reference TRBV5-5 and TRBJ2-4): DAGVTQSPTHLIKTRGQQVTLRCSPISGHKSVSWYQQVLGQGPQFIFQYYEKEERGRGNFPDRFSARQFPNYSSELNVNALLLGDSALYLCASSLSNAGPKNIQYFGAGTRLSVL.

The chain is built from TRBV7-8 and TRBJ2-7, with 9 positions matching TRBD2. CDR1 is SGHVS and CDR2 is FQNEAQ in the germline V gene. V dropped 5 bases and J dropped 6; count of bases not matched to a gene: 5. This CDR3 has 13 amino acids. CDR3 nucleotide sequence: TGTGCCAGCAGCCCAAGACTAGCGGCCGAGCAGTACGTC. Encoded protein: CASSPRLAAEQYV.

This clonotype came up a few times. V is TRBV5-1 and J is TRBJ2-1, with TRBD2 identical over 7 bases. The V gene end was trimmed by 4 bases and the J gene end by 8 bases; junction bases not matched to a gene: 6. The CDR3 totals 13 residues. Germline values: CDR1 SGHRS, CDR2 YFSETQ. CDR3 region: CASSPRLADEQFF. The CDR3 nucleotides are TGCGCCAGCAGCCCAAGACTAGCCGATGAGCAGTTCTTC.

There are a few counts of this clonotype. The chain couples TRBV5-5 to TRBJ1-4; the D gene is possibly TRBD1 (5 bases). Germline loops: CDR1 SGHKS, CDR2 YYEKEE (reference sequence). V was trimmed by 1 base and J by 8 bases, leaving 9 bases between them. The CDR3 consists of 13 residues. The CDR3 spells CASSLMGVEKLFF. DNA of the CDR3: TGTGCCAGCAGCTTGATGGGGGTGGAAAAACTGTTTTTT.